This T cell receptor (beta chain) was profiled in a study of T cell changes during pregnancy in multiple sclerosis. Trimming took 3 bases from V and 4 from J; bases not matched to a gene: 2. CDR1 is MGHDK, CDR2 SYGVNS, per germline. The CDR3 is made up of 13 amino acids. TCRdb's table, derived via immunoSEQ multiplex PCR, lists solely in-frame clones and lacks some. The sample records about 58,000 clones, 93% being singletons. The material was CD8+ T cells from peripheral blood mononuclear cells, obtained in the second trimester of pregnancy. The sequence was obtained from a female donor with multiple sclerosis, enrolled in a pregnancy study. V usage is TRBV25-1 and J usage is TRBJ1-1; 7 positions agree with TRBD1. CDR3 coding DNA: TGTGCCAGCAGTGAGACAGGGCCCACTGAAGCTTTCTTT. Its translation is CASSETGPTEAFF.